Detailed here is one T cell receptor beta chain. Looked up from germline, CDR1 is SGHRS and CDR2 is YFSETQ. This CDR3 comprises 13 residues. The germline V and J ends were trimmed by 4 bases and 4 bases, with 11 bases remaining between them. This record comes from a study of blood T cell repertoires in COVID-19. The repertoire was sequenced with immunoSEQ multiplex PCR; TCRdb's copy has only in-frame clones and lacks some. The data hold roughly 230,000 clones, with about 83% observed a single time. The sample comprised peripheral blood. The rearrangement links TRBV5-1 to TRBJ2-5, with TRBD1 as a possible D gene (6 bases). This receptor was obtained from a woman aged 45-60 years with acute or convalescent COVID-19. CDR3 in amino acids: CASSPTGLETQYF. CDR3 DNA: TGCGCCAGCAGCCCTACAGGGTTAGAGACCCAGTACTTC.